This entry features one T cell receptor (beta chain) sequence. This entry belongs to a study of PD-1 blockade in classical Hodgkin lymphoma. Exposure to brentuximab vedotin varied, and each patient had relapsed following autologous stem cell transplantation. Magnetic negative selection of thawed PBMCs was the method by which CD4+ T cells were purified. Under best response, outcomes were complete response, partial response or progressive disease. Germline V CDR1 and CDR2: SGHVS, FNYEAQ. This CDR3 spans 15 amino acids. V was clipped by 7 bases and J by 4 bases; unmatched bases: 6. Assay: immunoSEQ multiplex PCR; the TCRdb copy retains only in-frame clones and omits some. The repertoire includes 17,000 or so clones, 85% of them detected once, and 1% sits in the top ten.

This sample comprised CD4+ T cells from blood, obtained at baseline. The rearrangement joins TRBV7-6 to TRBJ2-1; 11 nucleotides agree with TRBD2. The receptor was derived from a human donor with classical Hodgkin lymphoma. For the CDR3, the DNA is TGTGCCAGCACCCCCGGACTAGCGGGTTACAATGAGCAGTTCTTC. It is translated as CASTPGLAGYNEQFF.